This T cell receptor (beta chain) was identified in a study of yellow fever vaccine responses in identical twins. In regard to this clonotype: Its cognate antigen is unknown.

General study points: Convergence reportedly seemed to mark part of the twins' vaccine T cell response, with personalization marking the rest.

From the RT-PCR reads, TCRdb called clonotypes with MiXCR, one entry per CDR3 protein. Of over 8,500 distinct CDR3 sequences in the sample, over 80% were seen once. Germline loops: CDR1 DFQATT, CDR2 SNEGSKA (reference sequence). This CDR3 has 15 amino acids. Trimming cost V 5 bases and J 5 bases; bases outside gene matches: 8. The chain has TRBV20-1 and TRBJ2-3, with 12 bases identical to TRBD2. The TCR comes from a woman in her late teens or twenties who received the yellow fever vaccine. The sample in question was T cells from blood (PBMCs), unsorted or a sorted subset (not recorded which), obtained before or after yellow fever vaccination (not recorded which). As DNA, the CDR3 is TGCAGTGCTGGTAGACTAGCGGGAGTGGGAGATACGCAGTATTTT. This translates into CSAGRLAGVGDTQYF.